The rows below give T cell receptor beta chains drawn from one sample of a study of shared clonotypes between healthy human individuals. Data came from immunoSEQ multiplex PCR; TCRdb stores just in-frame clones and leaves some out. Of 550,000 to 850,000 clones listed, under 80% were seen once; the top ten hold over 1.5%. Sequencing was carried out using memory CD4+ T cells sorted from blood. The source is a woman aged 25 to 45 in good health. The CDR3 runs from the conserved cysteine through the conserved F or W. A D gene is named only where the DNA matches it firmly. Clone size appears in some rows only: once, few, many, or a class for an expanded clone.

CDR3nt	CDR3aa	d_gene	abundance	v_gene	j_gene
TGTGCAAGTCGCGCCCGGGACCCCTGGGGGAATGAGCAGTTCTTC	CASRARDPWGNEQFF	NA	many	TRBV12-2	TRBJ2-1
TGCGCCAGCAGCTCATGGACTAGCGGTGAGCAGTTCTTC	CASSSWTSGEQFF	TRBD2	NA	TRBV5-1	TRBJ2-1
TGTGCCTGGAGTGGTCAGCAAGAGACCCAGTACTTC	CAWSGQQETQYF	NA	NA	TRBV30	TRBJ2-5
TGCGCCAGCAGCTTAGGCGACAGGGACGCCGATGAGCAGTTCTTC	CASSLGDRDADEQFF	TRBD1	NA	TRBV5-1	TRBJ2-1
TGTGCCAGCAGCTTAAAAGGGGATTCCTACAATGAGCAGTTCTTC	CASSLKGDSYNEQFF	NA	NA	TRBV7-3	TRBJ2-1
TGTGCCAGCGTAGCGATTACTAGCACAGATACGCAGTATTTT	CASVAITSTDTQYF	NA	NA	TRBV2	TRBJ2-3
TGTGCCAGCAGCCGGTGGACAGGGGACACTGAAGCTTTCTTT	CASSRWTGDTEAFF	TRBD1	NA	TRBV14	TRBJ1-1
TGTGCCAGCAGTGTAGGTCATGGCGGGGAGCTGTTTTTT	CASSVGHGGELFF	NA	NA	TRBV2	TRBJ2-2
TGCGCCAGCAGCTTGGAGGCGGGAGCCATCCGGATGGGCGGGGCCAACGTCCTGACTTTC	CASSLEAGAIRMGGANVLTF	TRBD2	NA	TRBV5-1	TRBJ2-6
TGTGCCAGCAGCATTAGGGCCTCGGGGCTGTTTTTT	CASSIRASGLFF	NA	NA	TRBV2	TRBJ1-4
TGCGCCAGTCACGGGGGGACCCACGCGGGAATTAATGAAAAACTGTTTTTT	CASHGGTHAGINEKLFF	NA	NA	TRBV5-1	TRBJ1-4
TGTGCCAGTAGTATGGGCCGCAGGACTGAAAAACTGTTTTTT	CASSMGRRTEKLFF	NA	NA	TRBV19	TRBJ1-4
TGCAGCGTTGGACAGTCGAGCACCGGGGAGCTGTTTTTT	CSVGQSSTGELFF	NA	few	TRBV29-1	TRBJ2-2
TGTGCCAGCAGTCGCAGAAACACTGAAGCTTTCTTT	CASSRRNTEAFF	NA	NA	TRBV6-6	TRBJ1-1
TGCGCCAGCTCCTCATCCGGGAGCCGTCGGTACGAGCAGTACTTC	CASSSSGSRRYEQYF	NA	few	TRBV23-1	TRBJ2-7
TGTGCCAGCAGCCAAGATCCCATGGTAGCGGGAGTAACCGTCGGGGAGCTGTTTTTT	CASSQDPMVAGVTVGELFF	TRBD2	NA	TRBV4-2	TRBJ2-2
TGTGCCAGTACGAGGCGGGACCCTCGGACTTCGGGAGGAAACACCATATATTTT	CASTRRDPRTSGGNTIYF	NA	NA	TRBV19	TRBJ1-3
TGTGCCTGGAGTCCTCCCCCGTACAATGAGCAGTTCTTC	CAWSPPPYNEQFF	NA	NA	TRBV30	TRBJ2-1
TGTGCCAGCAGCTCTATGGGACATCACTATGGCTACACCTTC	CASSSMGHHYGYTF	NA	NA	TRBV5-4	TRBJ1-2
TGTGCCAGCAGACCGGGACTACCCTACAATGAGCAGTTCTTC	CASRPGLPYNEQFF	TRBD2	NA	TRBV2	TRBJ2-1
TGTGCCAGCAGCTTAGGCGGGAGTTCCTACGAGCAGTACTTC	CASSLGGSSYEQYF	TRBD2	NA	TRBV11-3	TRBJ2-7
TGCAGCGTTGAAATGGTCTGGGATGAGCAGTTCTTC	CSVEMVWDEQFF	NA	NA	TRBV29-1	TRBJ2-1
TGTGCCAGCAGCTTAGGGCAGGGGATGGAGACCCAGTACTTC	CASSLGQGMETQYF	NA	few	TRBV7-7	TRBJ2-5
TGTGCCAGCTCACGAGGACAGCCAGAGACCCAGTACTTC	CASSRGQPETQYF	NA	few	TRBV18	TRBJ2-5
TGTGCCAGCAGTTCAACCTATTTAGTGGGAGTAATCTACAATGAGCAGTTCTTC	CASSSTYLVGVIYNEQFF	NA	NA	TRBV27	TRBJ2-1
TGTGCCAGCAGCGTAACTCTAGCGGGCCACAATGAGCAGTTCTTC	CASSVTLAGHNEQFF	TRBD2	NA	TRBV28	TRBJ2-1
TGTGCCAGCAGTTCAACTAAAAAAAACAGGGATTTCACCTACGAGCAGTACTTC	CASSSTKKNRDFTYEQYF	NA	NA	TRBV27	TRBJ2-7
TGTGCCAGCATTGCCGGAGTAGGGAATGAGCAGTTCTTC	CASIAGVGNEQFF	NA	few	TRBV11-2	TRBJ2-1
TGTGCCAGCAGTGAAGTGAGGGAGCAGTACTTC	CASSEVREQYF	NA	NA	TRBV2	TRBJ2-7
TGCGCCAGCTCCCCAACGGGAGTGGCCTACAATGAGCAGTTCTTC	CASSPTGVAYNEQFF	NA	NA	TRBV5-1	TRBJ2-1
TGTGCCAGCAGCTTAAGGCAGGGGGCGTCGAATGAAAAACTGTTTTTT	CASSLRQGASNEKLFF	TRBD1	NA	TRBV5-8	TRBJ1-4
TGCGCCAGCAGCCTAAGACTAGCGGGGGTTAAAGAGACCCAGTACTTC	CASSLRLAGVKETQYF	TRBD2	NA	TRBV4-1	TRBJ2-5
TGTGCCAGCAGCTTTCGAGATCAGCCCCAGCATTTT	CASSFRDQPQHF	NA	NA	TRBV7-9	TRBJ1-5
TGCGCCAGCAGCCGGGACAGGGCCTCTGGAAACACCATATATTTT	CASSRDRASGNTIYF	TRBD1	NA	TRBV4-1	TRBJ1-3
TGTGCCAGCAGCATAGAGACAGGGGGCAATGAGCAGTTCTTC	CASSIETGGNEQFF	TRBD1	few	TRBV11-2	TRBJ2-1
TGTGCCAGCAGCAACCGACAGGGGAGCACAGATACGCAGTATTTT	CASSNRQGSTDTQYF	NA	NA	TRBV21-1	TRBJ2-3
TGTGCCAGCAGCGTAGTGTTATCGGGGACCCAGTACTTC	CASSVVLSGTQYF	NA	NA	TRBV9	TRBJ2-5
TGTGCCAGCAGTTTATCGGCGGGACAGGGACCCACCGGGGAGCTGTTTTTT	CASSLSAGQGPTGELFF	TRBD1	once	TRBV27	TRBJ2-2
TGTGCCAGCAGCCAACAGGGCTACGAGCAGTACTTC	CASSQQGYEQYF	NA	NA	TRBV2	TRBJ2-7
TGTGCCAGCAGTTTAGGGGGCGTTTATGGCTACACCTTC	CASSLGGVYGYTF	NA	NA	TRBV28	TRBJ1-2
TGTGCCACCAGGGAGGGGAGAGGGACCGGGGAGCTGTTTTTT	CATREGRGTGELFF	TRBD2	NA	TRBV28	TRBJ2-2
TGTGCCAGCAGCAACAGGGACAGGGGGCCAGGAGATACGCAGTATTTT	CASSNRDRGPGDTQYF	TRBD1	NA	TRBV7-9	TRBJ2-3
TGTGCCAGCAGTGATCCAAGACAGGGGGCTTCATCTGGGGCCAACGTCCTGACTTTC	CASSDPRQGASSGANVLTF	TRBD1	once	TRBV6-1	TRBJ2-6
TGTGCCAGCAGGGCCAGACCTAATGAAAAACTGTTTTTT	CASRARPNEKLFF	NA	NA	TRBV6-1	TRBJ1-4
TGCAGCGGACAGGGAGAATCCGAGCAGTACTTC	CSGQGESEQYF	TRBD1	NA	TRBV20-1	TRBJ2-7
TGCGCCAGCAGCTCCGATAGGGGCAATGAGCAGTTCTTC	CASSSDRGNEQFF	NA	NA	TRBV5-1	TRBJ2-1
TGTGCCAGCAGTTTATACACCGCGAAGACCGGGGAGCTGTTTTTT	CASSLYTAKTGELFF	NA	NA	TRBV28	TRBJ2-2
TGTGCCAGCAGTTTAGGGTCTGACCTCACAGATACGCAGTATTTT	CASSLGSDLTDTQYF	NA	once	TRBV28	TRBJ2-3
TGTGCCAGTAGTACCCGGGGTCAGTCCTCTGGGGCCAACGTCCTGACTTTC	CASSTRGQSSGANVLTF	NA	NA	TRBV19	TRBJ2-6
TGTGCCAGCGGGACACCTGGGGCCAACGTCCTGACTTTC	CASGTPGANVLTF	NA	few	TRBV7-3	TRBJ2-6
TGTGCCAGCCGCACTACGACCTACGAGCAGTACTTC	CASRTTTYEQYF	NA	NA	TRBV28	TRBJ2-7
TGTGCCAGCAGCGGTAACTATGGCTACACCTTC	CASSGNYGYTF	NA	NA	TRBV2	TRBJ1-2
TGTGCCACCAGCAGAGTCGATACCGGTCCCTACGAGCAGTACTTC	CATSRVDTGPYEQYF	NA	many	TRBV15	TRBJ2-7